Following are 22 T cell receptor beta chains from one sample sequenced in a study of cytomegalovirus exposure and HLA in healthy donors. The protocol was immunoSEQ multiplex PCR, while the TCRdb copy is restricted to in-frame clones and leaves out a portion. The data contain 65,000 or so clones, around 92% of them singletons. The material sequenced was PBMCs. The receptors originated from a woman aged 18 to 35 in good health and CMV-seronegative.

This chain joins TRBV7-2 and TRBJ2-2; 11 nucleotides match TRBD2. CDR1 SGHTA and CDR2 FQGNSA come from the germline V gene. The V gene end was trimmed by 4 bases and the J gene end by 6 bases; junction bases not matched to a gene: 7. CDR3 length equals 16 residues. DNA of the CDR3: TGTGCCAGCAGCTCCGTAGCGGGGGGGCCCCCCGGGGAGCTGTTTTTT. It codes for CASSSVAGGPPGELFF.

CDR3 protein: CASSGDPAWGRKDTQYF. CDR3 in DNA: TGTGCCAGCAGCGGAGACCCCGCCTGGGGGCGGAAAGATACGCAGTATTTT. The chain has TRBV9 and TRBJ2-3; TRBD1 might be the D (6 bases). Germline loops: CDR1 SGDLS, CDR2 YYNGEE. The CDR3 totals 17 residues. Trimming left V 3 bases short and J 5 bases short, with 22 bases between.

This chain joins TRBV27 and TRBJ2-5, with 12 bases matching TRBD2. This CDR3 has 13 amino acids. V lost 8 bases, J lost 3 bases, and 1 base stayed unmatched. Germline assignment: CDR1 MNHEY and CDR2 SMNVEV (reference sequence). The DNA for the CDR3 is TGTGCCAGCGGACTAGCGGGGAAAGAGACCCAGTACTTC. This encodes CASGLAGKETQYF.

The gene calls are TRBV5-1 and TRBJ1-4, with D possibly matching TRBD1 (5 bases). Trimming removed 0 bases at V and 7 bases at J, with 7 bases between. This CDR3 comprises 13 residues. Germline CDR1 and CDR2: SGHRS and YFSETQ. The CDR3 DNA follows: TGCGCCAGCAGCTTGGGGCAGGGTGAAAAACTGTTTTTT. As protein: CASSLGQGEKLFF.

The rearrangement joins TRBV7-2 to TRBJ1-2; the match to TRBD1 covers 9 bases. This CDR3 has 16 residues. The germline gives CDR1 SGHTA, CDR2 FQGNSA. V trimming: 5 bases; J trimming: 4 bases; junction bases outside the gene matches: 11. CDR3 in amino acids: CASSLTGGEVSYGYTF. CDR3 nucleotide sequence: TGTGCCAGCAGCCTTACAGGGGGCGAAGTCTCCTATGGCTACACCTTC. Full variable domain (missing parts from reference TRBV7-2 and TRBJ1-2): GAGVSQSPSNKVTEKGKDVELRCDPISGHTALYWYRQSLGQGLEFLIYFQGNSAPDKSGLPSDRFSAERTGGSVSTLTIQRTQQEDSAVYLCASSLTGGEVSYGYTFGSGTRLTVV.

The chain links TRBV30 to TRBJ1-2; D call uncertain. Per the germline V gene, CDR1 is GTSNPN and CDR2 is SVGIG (reference sequence). Trimming took off 4 bases at V and 2 bases at J, with 14 bases between the two ends. This CDR3 is built from 14 residues. CDR3 DNA: TGTGCCTGGACCGCGACAACTTCAAACTATGGCTACACCTTC. Residues: CAWTATTSNYGYTF.

This clone was counted a few times. This chain connects TRBV6-6 to TRBJ1-2; 7 bases match TRBD1. With V trimmed by 0 bases and J by 0 bases, 1 base remained unmatched. This CDR3 has 15 residues. CDR1 and CDR2 from the germline V gene are MNHNY and SVGAGI (reference sequence). CDR3 sequence reads: CASSYSQGANYGYTF. The CDR3 coding sequence is TGTGCCAGCAGTTACTCGCAGGGGGCTAACTATGGCTACACCTTC.

The chain links TRBV9 to TRBJ1-1; D remains ambiguous. V was trimmed by 4 bases and J by 3 bases, leaving 7 bases between them. Germline CDR1 and CDR2: SGDLS and YYNGEE. The CDR3 is 12 amino acids. The CDR3 protein is CASSPSDTEAFF. CDR3 DNA sequence: TGTGCCAGCAGCCCGTCAGACACTGAAGCTTTCTTT.

The chain has TRBV27 and TRBJ2-1, with 9 bases matching TRBD2. The CDR3 runs to 15 residues. V dropped 3 bases and J dropped 7; count of bases not matched to a gene: 7. The germline gives CDR1 MNHEY, CDR2 SMNVEV (reference sequence). The CDR3 sequence: CASSFSGRVANEQFF. The CDR3 DNA follows: TGTGCCAGCAGTTTTAGCGGGAGAGTAGCGAATGAGCAGTTCTTC.

The chain uses TRBV5-4 and TRBJ2-2, with 7 bases identical to TRBD2. Looked up from germline, CDR1 is SGHNT and CDR2 is YYREEE (reference sequence). This CDR3 has 16 amino acids. V lost 5 bases and J lost 0; bases outside the gene matches: 7. In DNA, the CDR3 is TGTGCCAGCAGTCGGGCGGGGGTCTCGAACACCGGGGAGCTGTTTTTT. This codes for CASSRAGVSNTGELFF. Looking up the rest from reference TRBV5-4 and TRBJ2-2 gives the full variable domain: ETGVTQSPTHLIKTRGQQVTLRCSSQSGHNTVSWYQQALGQGPQFIFQYYREEENGRGNFPPRFSGLQFPNYSSELNVNALELDDSALYLCASSRAGVSNTGELFFGEGSRLTVL.

This clone appeared a few times. The genes are TRBV7-6 and TRBJ2-5; 11 bases are a match to TRBD1. The germline gives CDR1 SGHVS, CDR2 FNYEAQ. The CDR3 runs 16 residues. V shed 4 bases and J 5 bases; nucleotides not matched to a gene: 9. The CDR3 nucleotides are TGTGCCAGCAGCTCCTCTCGGACAGGGGGCAGGGAGACCCAGTACTTC. It specifies CASSSSRTGGRETQYF.

This chain uses TRBV4-2 with TRBJ2-4, with D perhaps TRBD1 (5 bases). Per germline, CDR1 LGHNA and CDR2 YNFKEQ. The CDR3 consists of 16 residues. The germline V and J ends were trimmed by 1 base and 3 bases, with 13 bases remaining between them. DNA of the CDR3: TGTGCCAGCAGCCAAGGGTGGGTAGGGGTCAAAAACATTCAGTACTTC. Translation: CASSQGWVGVKNIQYF.

The V call is TRBV27, the J call TRBJ2-2; TRBD2 is a possible D gene (6 bases). V lost 7 bases and J 7 bases, leaving 19 bases between the germline ends. CDR1 is MNHEY and CDR2 is SMNVEV in the germline V gene (reference sequence). The CDR3 is made up of 15 amino acids. CDR3 protein: CASTPQRRVGGELFF. The DNA for the CDR3 is TGTGCCAGCACCCCTCAGCGGAGGGTTGGCGGGGAGCTGTTTTTT.

The gene calls are TRBV7-2 and TRBJ2-5; TRBD2 aligns across 12 bases. Germline CDR1 reads SGHTA; CDR2 reads FQGNSA. CDR3 length equals 15 residues. After removal of 4 bases from V and 4 bases from J, the junction contained 4 bases not matched to a gene. The CDR3 is CASSSWTSGIETQYF. The CDR3, as DNA: TGTGCCAGCAGCTCATGGACTAGCGGGATAGAGACCCAGTACTTC.

Note on this clone: A junction boundary mismatches the germline segment, possibly from a read error. The V gene is TRBV7-2, the J gene TRBJ1-5, with D possibly matching TRBD1 (5 bases). The CDR3 spans 15 residues. Germline-derived CDR1 and CDR2 are SGHTA and FQGNSA. CDR3 residues: CAGSLWGDSNQPQHF. The DNA of the CDR3 is TGTGCCGGCAGCTTATGGGGGGATAGCAATCAGCCCCAGCATTTT.

The V gene is TRBV6-5, the J gene TRBJ1-1; maybe TRBD1 (5 bases). Germline-derived CDR1 and CDR2 are MNHEY and SVGAGI. This CDR3 comprises 12 residues. The germline V and J ends were trimmed by 9 bases and 8 bases, with 16 bases remaining between them. The CDR3: CASESVQDEAFF. The CDR3 region has the DNA TGTGCCAGTGAATCGGTACAGGACGAAGCTTTCTTT.

The rearrangement uses TRBV5-1 and TRBJ1-2; possibly TRBD1 for D (5 bases). CDR3 length: 16 residues. Germline V CDR1 and CDR2: SGHRS, YFSETQ. Trimming shortened V by 4 bases and J by 1 base, and 17 bases separated the two germline ends. The CDR3, as DNA: TGCGCCAGCAGCCTTATGACCGCCGGGGGTAACTATGGCTACACCTTC. Translated, it gives CASSLMTAGGNYGYTF.

The chain joins TRBV27 to TRBJ1-1; D is perhaps TRBD1 (6 bases). This CDR3 contains 15 residues. V lost 1 base and J 0 bases, leaving 9 bases between the germline ends. Germline lookup yields CDR1 MNHEY and CDR2 SMNVEV (reference sequence). The CDR3 loop is CASSLWGGLNTEAFF. The DNA of the CDR3 is TGTGCCAGCAGTTTATGGGGGGGGCTGAACACTGAAGCTTTCTTT.

The rearrangement links TRBV9 to TRBJ2-1; the D is unclear. The germline V gene encodes CDR1 SGDLS and CDR2 YYNGEE. V was shortened by 4 bases and J by 7 bases, with 15 bases between the two germline ends. This CDR3 has 14 residues. The CDR3 DNA reads TGTGCCAGCAGCCCGGTGGCAGGTGGGAATGAGCAGTTCTTC. Translation gives CASSPVAGGNEQFF.

In DNA form, the CDR3 reads TGTGCCAGTGCGGAGATGACGGGAACCCCCTACGAGCAGTACTTC. As protein: CASAEMTGTPYEQYF. The rearrangement uses TRBV2 and TRBJ2-7, with D perhaps matching TRBD2 (5 bases). The CDR3 contains 15 residues. The V end lost 9 bases, the J end lost 2 bases, and 20 bases lay between the germline ends. In germline, CDR1 is SNHLY, CDR2 FYNNEI.

CDR3 in DNA: TGTGCCAGCAGAACCGGGACTAGCCTTGGTGAGCAGTTCTTC. Translating it yields CASRTGTSLGEQFF. The gene calls are TRBV7-2 and TRBJ2-1; 9 nucleotides align to TRBD2. The V segment lost 6 bases and the J segment 9 bases; nucleotides outside the gene matches: 9. The germline gives CDR1 SGHTA, CDR2 FQGNSA. CDR3 length equals 14 residues. Filled out from reference TRBV7-2 and TRBJ2-1, the complete variable domain reads GAGVSQSPSNKVTEKGKDVELRCDPISGHTALYWYRQSLGQGLEFLIYFQGNSAPDKSGLPSDRFSAERTGGSVSTLTIQRTQQEDSAVYLCASRTGTSLGEQFFGPGTRLTVL.

The chain carries TRBV9 and TRBJ1-1, with 7 bases identical to TRBD1. The CDR3 loop spans 13 amino acids. The germline CDR1 and CDR2 sequences are SGDLS and YYNGEE. Trimming at V came to 4 bases and at J to 3 bases, leaving 3 bases not matched to a gene. CDR3 coding DNA: TGTGCCAGCAGCTATGGACAGGACACTGAAGCTTTCTTT. Amino acids: CASSYGQDTEAFF.